The text below deals with one TCR beta chain. What it binds is unknown. Treatment denoted: over 15 received Ad26.COV2.S at low or high dose, single or two shots; 5 received placebo; per-sample allocation not given. Specimen acquisition occurred on day 63 following the initial vaccine or placebo injection. These data come from a study of Ad26.COV2.S vaccination and SARS-CoV-2 variants. Study-wide findings and caveats: Measures of TCR breadth and depth may have fallen short of total T cell responses.

Sequencing used immunoSEQ multiplex PCR; TCRdb keeps in-frame clones, though not all of them. The data show about 680,000 clones, about 90% seen once. Looked up from germline, CDR1 is LGHDT and CDR2 is YNNKEL (reference sequence). V gave up 4 bases and J gave up 3 bases, with 13 bases separating them. The CDR3 has 14 amino acids. The receptor comes from a person aged 18-65 years who received the Ad26.COV2.S COVID-19 vaccine or a placebo. The chain combines TRBV3-1 (or the pseudogene TRBV3-2) with TRBJ2-7, with a weak D call TRBD1 (7 bases). The sequenced sample was peripheral blood, obtained in a trial of Ad26.COV2.S vaccine versus placebo. The CDR3 sequence: CASSRTGEVYEQYF. For the CDR3, the DNA is TGTGCCAGCAGCCGAACAGGGGAGGTCTACGAGCAGTACTTC.